This is a list of T cell receptor beta chains from one sample in a study of blood T cell repertoires in COVID-19. Generated by immunoSEQ multiplex PCR, the TCRdb table keeps only in-frame clones and is missing some. The data show some 240,000 clones, 75% to 90% seen once. The specimen was peripheral blood. These TCRs come from a woman between 70 and 85 years old with COVID-19, enrolled during active disease. Both conserved end residues are trimmed from each CDR3. Fields, in order: D gene, J gene, CDR3 length, V gene, CDR3 protein. The D gene is left open where the match is weak.

>TRBD1|TRBJ2-5|12|TRBV7-3
ASSPGDRQETQY
>.|TRBJ1-1|13|TRBV7-9
ASSFQLQVNTEAF
>.|TRBJ2-1|13|TRBV6-2/TRBV6-3
ASSYQGLSYNEQF
>.|TRBJ1-2|12|TRBV19
ASTRGGVNYGYT
>TRBD2|TRBJ2-5|12|TRBV6-5
ASSLSGRGETQY
>TRBD1|TRBJ2-1|13|TRBV28
ASGTGARGNNEQF
>.|TRBJ1-2|11|TRBV28
ASSFRDTRNYT
>.|TRBJ1-3|11|TRBV9
ASSVDGGNTIY
>.|TRBJ1-6|13|TRBV5-5
ASSLFRGNNSPLH
>TRBD1|TRBJ1-4|15|TRBV25-1
ATPRTGGGRTNEKLF
>.|TRBJ1-1|11|TRBV11-3
ASSQGMNTEAF
>TRBD2|TRBJ2-5|12|TRBV10-3
AIDASGFQETQY
>TRBD2|TRBJ2-1|14|TRBV3-1/TRBV3-2
ASSQDQLAGSREQF
>.|TRBJ2-2|13|TRBV2
ASSVQGTNTGELF
>TRBD1|TRBJ1-5|13|TRBV4-2
ASSQEDRVTKPQH
>.|TRBJ2-7|13|TRBV2
ASSVGGHSSYEQY
>.|TRBJ1-1|14|TRBV19
ASSIAWGQANTEAF
>.|TRBJ2-1|13|TRBV24-1
ATSGGAGSYNEQF
>TRBD1|TRBJ1-2|11|TRBV27
ASRGQGTGGYT
>TRBD1|TRBJ1-5|13|TRBV5-1
ASSLQGHDYQPQH
>.|TRBJ2-7|12|TRBV7-2
ASSPGTYAYEQY
>.|TRBJ2-2|14|TRBV5-1
ASSLVAGTNTGELF
>TRBD2|TRBJ2-5|14|TRBV3-1/TRBV3-2
ASSTNGGALQETQY
>TRBD1|TRBJ1-5|17|TRBV6-1
ASSEWTGGLFVSNQPQH
>TRBD1|TRBJ2-3|14|TRBV5-1
ASSEGNRGRADTQY
>TRBD1|TRBJ1-2|13|TRBV20-1
SASFGTGTFYGYT
>TRBD2|TRBJ2-5|11|TRBV2
ASKKRGQETQY
>.|TRBJ1-2|10|TRBV6-5
ASRDTPYGYT
>TRBD1|TRBJ2-3|13|TRBV5-1
ASSLGQGYTDTQY
>TRBD1|TRBJ1-1|14|TRBV15
ATTLGEGTEVKEAF
>.|TRBJ1-6|14|TRBV6-1
ASSVPVEAYNSPLH
>TRBD2|TRBJ2-1|14|TRBV6-1
ASSELAGGRYNEQF
>.|TRBJ1-1|12|TRBV2
ASNPQGLNTEAF
>.|TRBJ2-1|12|TRBV27
ASRRLSSYNEQF
>.|TRBJ2-7|10|TRBV7-2
ASSEQGHEQY
>.|TRBJ2-3|13|TRBV10-3
AISDFAVSTDTQY
>TRBD2|TRBJ2-7|14|TRBV3-1/TRBV3-2
ASSQLSGRNSHEQY
>TRBD1|TRBJ1-5|13|TRBV7-9
ASSLIQGDNQPQH
>TRBD2|TRBJ2-7|13|TRBV5-1
ASSSLAGVPHEQY
>TRBD1|TRBJ1-4|11|TRBV30
AWDRGRNEKLF
>TRBD2|TRBJ2-7|15|TRBV9
ASSPRSPKGGFYEQY
>.|TRBJ1-5|14|TRBV5-5
ASSLPRQVSNQPQH
>.|TRBJ2-1|11|TRBV11-3
ASSLEGQSRQF
>.|TRBJ2-7|12|TRBV21-1
ASSSRQFHYEQY
>TRBD2|TRBJ2-5|12|TRBV10-3
AISEGLGEETQY
>TRBD2|TRBJ2-3|11|TRBV6-5
ATGLAGTDTQY
>.|TRBJ1-3|9|TRBV13
ASSLSNTIY
>TRBD2|TRBJ2-7|12|TRBV28
ASTAAGASYEQY
>TRBD1|TRBJ1-1|11|TRBV2
ASSVQGATEAF